This T cell receptor beta chain was profiled in a study of identical twins. The study's findings and limits: Abundant cord blood beta clonotypes carried fewer insertions; memory repertoires showed none. Invariant T cells like MAIT and iNKT could partly confound the zero-insertion analyses. The authors drew conclusions from cross-sectional statistical analysis rather than following the same donors.

Each CDR3 protein gets one entry after TCRdb re-called the 5' RACE reads with MiXCR. This repertoire shows nearly 650,000 distinct CDR3 sequences, less than 9% found once; its top ten account for 1.6%. This clonotype was detected many times. Its antigen is not known. These data also formed part of another study, on yellow fever vaccine responses in identical twins. That publication notes: Among the twins, the vaccine T cell response reportedly seemed partly convergent and partly personalized.

The TCR sequence derives from a woman younger than 35 in good health. Material for sequencing was PBMCs.

CDR3 sequence reads: CASSPRLGGRTGELFF. In DNA form, the CDR3 reads TGTGCCAGCAGCCCCCGATTAGGCGGGAGGACCGGGGAGCTGTTTTTT. The V call is TRBV9, the J call TRBJ2-2; 8 nucleotides line up with TRBD2. This CDR3 has 16 residues. CDR1 SGDLS and CDR2 YYNGEE come from the germline V gene. Trimming at V came to 4 bases and at J to 5 bases, leaving 10 bases not matched to a gene.